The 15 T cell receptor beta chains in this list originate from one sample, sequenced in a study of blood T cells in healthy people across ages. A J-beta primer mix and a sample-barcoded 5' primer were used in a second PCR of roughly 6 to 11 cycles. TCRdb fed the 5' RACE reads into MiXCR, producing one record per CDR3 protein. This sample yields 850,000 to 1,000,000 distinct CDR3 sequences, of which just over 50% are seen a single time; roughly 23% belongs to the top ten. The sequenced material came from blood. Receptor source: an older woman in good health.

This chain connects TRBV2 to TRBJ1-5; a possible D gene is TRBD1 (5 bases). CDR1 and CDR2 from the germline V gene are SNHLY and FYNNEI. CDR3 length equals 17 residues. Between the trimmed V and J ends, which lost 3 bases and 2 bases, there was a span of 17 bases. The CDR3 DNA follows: TGTGCCAGCAGTGATTTCTTTTCGGCAGGGCGCAATCAGCCCCAGCATTTT. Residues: CASSDFFSAGRNQPQHF.

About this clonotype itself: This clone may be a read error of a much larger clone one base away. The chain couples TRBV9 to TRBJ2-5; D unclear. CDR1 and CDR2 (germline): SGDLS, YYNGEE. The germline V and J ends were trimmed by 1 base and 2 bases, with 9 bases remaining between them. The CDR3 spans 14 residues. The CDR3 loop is CASSVSAEQETQYF. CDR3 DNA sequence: TGTGCCAGCAGCGTATCGGCGGAGCAAGAGACCCAGTACTTC.

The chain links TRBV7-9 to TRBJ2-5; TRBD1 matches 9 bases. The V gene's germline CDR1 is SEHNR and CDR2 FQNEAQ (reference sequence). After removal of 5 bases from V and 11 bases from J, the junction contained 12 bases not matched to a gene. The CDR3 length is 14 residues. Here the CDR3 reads CASSTGTGWGEQYF. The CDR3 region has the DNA TGTGCCAGCAGCACCGGGACAGGGTGGGGAGAGCAGTACTTC.

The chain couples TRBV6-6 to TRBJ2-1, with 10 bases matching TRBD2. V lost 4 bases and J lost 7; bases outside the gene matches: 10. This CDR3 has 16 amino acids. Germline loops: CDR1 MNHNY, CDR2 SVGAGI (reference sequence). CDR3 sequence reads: CASSSPWTSGSNEQFF. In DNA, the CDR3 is TGTGCCAGCAGTTCGCCCTGGACTAGCGGTTCTAATGAGCAGTTCTTC.

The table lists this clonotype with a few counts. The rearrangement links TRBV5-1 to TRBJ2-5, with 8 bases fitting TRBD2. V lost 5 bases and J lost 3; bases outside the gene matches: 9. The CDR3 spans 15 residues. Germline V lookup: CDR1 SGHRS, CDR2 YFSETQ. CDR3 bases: TGCGCCAGCAGAATTCAGGGACTAGATAAAGAGACCCAGTACTTC. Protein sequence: CASRIQGLDKETQYF.

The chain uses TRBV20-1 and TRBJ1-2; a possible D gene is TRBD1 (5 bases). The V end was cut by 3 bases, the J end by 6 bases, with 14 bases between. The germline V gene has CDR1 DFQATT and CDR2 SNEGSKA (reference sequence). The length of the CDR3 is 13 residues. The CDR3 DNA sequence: TGCAGTGCTAGGCCGTGGGGGGTAAATGGCTACACCTTC. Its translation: CSARPWGVNGYTF.

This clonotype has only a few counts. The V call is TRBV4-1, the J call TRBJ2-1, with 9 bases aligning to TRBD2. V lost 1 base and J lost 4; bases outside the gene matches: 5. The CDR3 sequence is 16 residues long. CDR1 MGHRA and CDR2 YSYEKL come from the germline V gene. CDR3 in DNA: TGCGCCAGCAGCCAAGCTCCTAGCGGGGTTTACAATGAGCAGTTCTTC. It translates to CASSQAPSGVYNEQFF.

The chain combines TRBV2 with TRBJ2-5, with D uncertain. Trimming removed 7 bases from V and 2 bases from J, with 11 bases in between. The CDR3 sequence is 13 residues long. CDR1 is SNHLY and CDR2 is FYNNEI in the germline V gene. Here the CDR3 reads CASNEPRQETQYF. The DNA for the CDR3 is TGTGCCAGCAATGAGCCCAGACAAGAGACCCAGTACTTC.

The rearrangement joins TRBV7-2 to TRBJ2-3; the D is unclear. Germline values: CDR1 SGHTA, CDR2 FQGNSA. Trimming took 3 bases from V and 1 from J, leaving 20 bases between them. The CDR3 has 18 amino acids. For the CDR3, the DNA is TGTGCCAGCAGCTTTTGGCGAGGTGGGGTAGGGCGCACAGATACGCAGTATTTT. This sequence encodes CASSFWRGGVGRTDTQYF.

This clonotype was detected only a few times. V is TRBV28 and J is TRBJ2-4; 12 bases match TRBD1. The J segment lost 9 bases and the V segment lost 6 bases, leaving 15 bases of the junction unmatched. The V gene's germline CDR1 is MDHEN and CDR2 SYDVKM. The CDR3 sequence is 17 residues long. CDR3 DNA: TGTGCCAGCAGACGCAAACTTAGGGACAGGGGGCTAGCCATTCAGTACTTC. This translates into CASRRKLRDRGLAIQYF.

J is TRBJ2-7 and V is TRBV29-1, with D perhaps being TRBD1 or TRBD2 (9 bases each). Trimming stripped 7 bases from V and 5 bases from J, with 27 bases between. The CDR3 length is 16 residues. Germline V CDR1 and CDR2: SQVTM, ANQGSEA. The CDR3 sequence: CSARDREVAGVDEQYF. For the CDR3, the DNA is TGCAGCGCCAGGGACAGGGAAGTAGCGGGAGTAGACGAGCAGTACTTC.

The CDR3 loop reads CASSLAGEVGSPLHF. The CDR3 DNA sequence: TGTGCCAGCAGCTTGGCGGGGGAGGTTGGTTCACCCCTCCACTTT. J is TRBJ1-6 and V is TRBV5-5, with D possibly matching TRBD1 (5 bases). V was shortened by 0 bases and J by 9 bases, with 13 bases between the two germline ends. From germline, CDR1 is SGHKS and CDR2 YYEKEE (reference sequence). CDR3 length: 15 residues.

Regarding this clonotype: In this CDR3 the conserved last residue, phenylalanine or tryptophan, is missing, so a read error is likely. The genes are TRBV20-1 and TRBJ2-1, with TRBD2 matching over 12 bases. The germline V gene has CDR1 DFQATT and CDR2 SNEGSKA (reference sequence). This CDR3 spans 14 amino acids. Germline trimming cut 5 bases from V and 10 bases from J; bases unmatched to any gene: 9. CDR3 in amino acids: CSAPPSGRAREQFL. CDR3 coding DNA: TGCAGTGCTCCCCCTAGCGGGAGGGCCAGGGAGCAGTTCTTA.

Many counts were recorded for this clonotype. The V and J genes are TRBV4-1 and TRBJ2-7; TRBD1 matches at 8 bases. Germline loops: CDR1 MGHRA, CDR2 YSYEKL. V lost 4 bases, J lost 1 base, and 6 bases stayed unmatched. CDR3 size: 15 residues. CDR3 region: CASSPQGAGSYEQYF. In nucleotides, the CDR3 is TGCGCCAGCAGCCCCCAGGGGGCTGGGTCCTACGAGCAGTACTTC.

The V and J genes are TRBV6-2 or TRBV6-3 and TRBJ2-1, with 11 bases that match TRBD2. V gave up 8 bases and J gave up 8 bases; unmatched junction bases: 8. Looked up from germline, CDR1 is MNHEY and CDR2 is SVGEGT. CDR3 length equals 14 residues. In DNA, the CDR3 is TGTGCCAGCGTTCTAGCGGGAGGAGCAGATGAGCAGTTCTTC. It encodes CASVLAGGADEQFF.